This T cell receptor (beta chain) was observed in a study of shared clonotypes between healthy human individuals. The wider study: The study used three CD4 naive, three CD4 memory, two CD8 naive and one CD8 memory plate per donor.

In regard to this clone: The antigen remains undetermined. The same CDR3 arises from other DNA sequences in this sample as well.

V lost 6 bases and J lost 3, with 9 bases in between. Germline V lookup: CDR1 SQVTM, CDR2 ANQGSEA. There are 11 residues in the CDR3. Findings and caveats of the study: A limitation of the genetic and exposure-history diversity represented arose from few donors. Researchers found naive subsets generally carried larger estimated richness than memory subsets.

Original data processing: Junction-only sequences without quality scores were provided by ImmunoSEQ, so filtering was different. Sequencing used immunoSEQ multiplex PCR; TCRdb keeps in-frame clones, though not all of them. V, J and clone size are those of that table, while D and trimming were read from the DNA. The sample has 980,000 or so clones, approximately 80% seen once; the top ten hold over 1.3%. Sequenced: memory CD4+ T cells sorted from blood. The subset denotes: CD45RA-negative fraction. This clonotype originated in a man between 18 and 29 years old in good health. The chain recombines TRBV29-1 with TRBJ2-7; a weak D match, TRBD2 (5 bases). CDR3 DNA: TGCAGCGTCGGCCGGGGCTACGAGCAGTACTTC. Amino acids: CSVGRGYEQYF.